A single T cell receptor (beta chain) is shown here with its context. Its antigen is as yet unknown. There are 14 residues in the CDR3. Germline V gene data show CDR1 as MNHNS and CDR2 as SASEGT. This specimen comes from a study of T cells expressing NK-cell markers. Study overall: Seropositivity for HCMV was found in seven of the eight sequenced donors, with one seronegative.

General study results and limits: The HCMV specificity of the expanded NKG2C+ T cell clones stayed unresolved.

One entry per CDR3 protein, without DNA, is what TCRdb gives after re-calling the 5' RACE reads. Its table records about 460,000 distinct CDR3 sequences. The sample was blood T cells: a sorted CD56 or NKG2C T cell subset, CD4+ or CD8+ T cells, or bulk PBMC T cells (not recorded which). The origin of this receptor is a woman aged 45-65 years in good health. The chain is built from TRBV6-1 and TRBJ1-1. The CDR3 sequence: CASKPFVTGTEAFF.